This T cell receptor (beta chain) emerged from a study of cytomegalovirus exposure and HLA in healthy donors. In the study overall: Prior work identified 100 million to 130 million unique TCR beta sequences in about 179 million T cells. Overall study results and limits: TRBV6-2, TRBV6-3 and other indistinguishable V segments were excluded. Overall, around 150 TCR beta chains were annotated as cytomegalovirus-associated. As a later analysis showed, a missense DCLRE1C variant was linked to trimming of TCR beta V- and J-genes.

The PCR was carried out with 60 Vbeta primers and 13 Jbeta primers. Assay used: immunoSEQ multiplex PCR; TCRdb lists only in-frame clones, some missing. The table has 50,000 to 70,000 clones, more than 75% seen once. CDR1 is LNHDA, CDR2 SQIVND, per germline (reference sequence). V gave up 1 base and J gave up 4 bases, with 6 bases separating them. There are 13 residues in the CDR3. A remark on this clone: The antigen remains undetermined.

The V and J genes are TRBV19 and TRBJ2-3; D ambiguous. What was sequenced was PBMCs. This TCR derives from a girl aged 5-17 years in good health and CMV-seropositive. CDR3 bases: TGTGCCAGTAGTATAGGAGTCGCAGATACGCAGTATTTT. Its protein is CASSIGVADTQYF.